This T cell receptor (beta chain) stems from a study of radiotherapy plus CTLA-4 blockade in lung cancer. Whole-study context: About 20% of patients responded objectively, and around 31% achieved disease control. Notes on the study in general: Researchers report tumor-derived TCR clones expanding in blood after radiotherapy plus ipilimumab. Early shifts in blood T cell clones, with interferon-beta, reportedly predicted response best.

CDR1 is GTSNPN and CDR2 is SVGIG in the germline V gene (reference sequence). The CDR3 totals 13 residues. Trimming took off 8 bases at V and 8 bases at J, with 18 bases between the two ends. Concerning this clone: Antigen specificity is unknown.

Generated by immunoSEQ multiplex PCR, the TCRdb table keeps only in-frame clones and is missing some. The sample gives 50,000 to 65,000 clones, around four fifths of which show up once; 3.5% to 4% is in the top ten. Sample: peripheral blood, taken from a patient treated with radiotherapy plus ipilimumab. The chain carries TRBV30 and TRBJ1-4; D perhaps matches TRBD1 (5 bases). The TCR originated in a human donor with non-small cell lung cancer who had a partial response to radiotherapy plus ipilimumab. CDR3 in DNA: TGTGCCCACCATGACAGCCACGGGGAAAAACTGTTTTTT. This gives the protein CAHHDSHGEKLFF.